This TCR beta chain was obtained from a study of blood T cells in healthy people across ages. For this clonotype: Its antigen is as yet unknown.

PCR was performed a second time for about 7 to 11 cycles using a sample-barcoded 5' primer and a J-beta primer mix. Each cDNA molecule was tagged by a template-switch adaptor that had 12 random nucleotides. TCRdb itself ran the 5' RACE reads through MiXCR, one entry per CDR3 protein. Found here are about 1.8 million distinct CDR3 sequences, roughly 49% of them singletons; the top ten hold roughly 2.1%. The V and J ends lost 4 bases and 2 bases respectively, with 17 bases between them. Germline-derived CDR1 and CDR2 are SGHAT and FQNNGV. The CDR3 runs 16 residues. Study outcomes and limitations: While age rose, TCR beta diversity per million T cells dropped in a roughly linear way.

The receptor was isolated from a woman aged 40 to 50 in good health. Sequenced: blood. V and J are TRBV11-2 and TRBJ1-1; D is unclear. The CDR3 region has the DNA TGTGCCAGCAGCTCCCTCTGGCCGGTCCCTAACACTGAAGCTTTCTTT. Translation: CASSSLWPVPNTEAFF.